The TCR beta chain under discussion was sequenced for a study of blood T cell repertoires in COVID-19. About the research overall: Sources were T cells, B-cell-depleted T cells, or PBMCs; the material itself was cDNA or gDNA.

The assay was immunoSEQ multiplex PCR, and TCRdb's table has in-frame clones only and misses some. The sample records about 120,000 clones, 75% to 95% being singletons. The V gene lost 0 bases and the J gene lost 1 base, with 13 bases spanning the gap. CDR3 length equals 16 residues. Per the germline V gene, CDR1 is SGHRS and CDR2 is YFSETQ. This receptor was identified in a human donor with active COVID-19. The donor label of this sample is uncertain. The chain has TRBV5-1 and TRBJ1-2; D is unresolved. The material sequenced was peripheral blood. The CDR3 region is CASSLGQAKFNYGYTF. CDR3 nucleotide sequence: TGCGCCAGCAGCTTGGGGCAGGCCAAATTTAACTATGGCTACACCTTC.